Each of the 27 T cell receptor beta chains below was sequenced from the same sample in a study of breast tumors, draining lymph nodes, adjacent tissues. TCRdb ran MiXCR on the multiplex PCR reads and lists one entry per CDR3 protein. In the table there are under 45,000 distinct CDR3 sequences, 30% to 45% of which are singletons. Input material: breast tumor tissue. These receptors were taken from a female donor with breast cancer. Some clones in this sample may be carry-over from other donors' samples.

This clonotype has a count of ten or more. The rearrangement links TRBV20-1 to TRBJ2-7; 7 bases map to TRBD2. Germline V gene data show CDR1 as DFQATT and CDR2 as SNEGSKA (reference sequence). The CDR3 is 13 amino acids. V lost 4 bases, J lost 4 bases, and 7 bases stayed unmatched. The CDR3 here is CSAKTPGRYEQYF. The CDR3 nucleotides read TGCAGTGCTAAGACTCCCGGGAGGTACGAGCAGTACTTC.

This chain joins TRBV5-4 and TRBJ1-5; 8 nucleotides align to TRBD1. Germline-derived CDR1 and CDR2 are SGHNT and YYREEE (reference sequence). The CDR3 length is 16 residues. The V gene end was trimmed by 5 bases and the J gene end by 1 base; junction bases not matched to a gene: 8. The CDR3 DNA is TGTGCCAGCAGGACCAGGGGGCCTTTGAGCAATCAGCCCCAGCATTTT. Its translation is CASRTRGPLSNQPQHF.

This clonotype was seen more than once but under ten times. This may be a read error, as it is one base from a much larger clone. This chain connects TRBV6-2 or TRBV6-3 to TRBJ2-1, with a weak D call TRBD1 (7 bases). Germline values: CDR1 MNHEY, CDR2 SVGEGT. The CDR3 spans 16 residues. CDR3 in amino acids: CASSYRGTASYNERFF. The CDR3, as DNA: TGTGCCAGCAGTTACCGCGGGACAGCGTCCTACAATGAGCGGTTCTTC.

This clonotype was seen at least ten times. The genes are TRBV27 and TRBJ2-7, with 8 bases matching TRBD1. The CDR3 spans 16 residues. Trimming removed 6 bases from V and 4 bases from J; junction bases left unmatched: 14. In germline, CDR1 is MNHEY, CDR2 SMNVEV (reference sequence). The CDR3 here is CASSLGRGQFQYEQYF. The CDR3 coding sequence is TGTGCCAGCAGCCTAGGCAGGGGGCAGTTCCAATACGAGCAGTACTTC.

Here the CDR3 DNA reads TGTGCCTGGAGGCGGACCGGGGCAGGGGGCGAGCAGTACTTC. It yields the protein CAWRRTGAGGEQYF. The genes are TRBV30 and TRBJ2-7, with 7 bases aligning to TRBD1. The V segment lost 3 bases and the J segment 6 bases; nucleotides outside the gene matches: 11. The CDR3 has 14 residues. Per the germline V gene, CDR1 is GTSNPN and CDR2 is SVGIG (reference sequence).

This clonotype was seen repeatedly, ten times or more. The gene calls are TRBV5-1 and TRBJ2-1; no firm D call. The CDR3 contains 13 residues. Germline CDR1 SGHRS, CDR2 YFSETQ. V lost 7 bases and J lost 5, with 13 bases in between. CDR3 region: CASATIPDNEQFF. The CDR3 nucleotides read TGCGCCAGCGCTACTATTCCCGACAATGAGCAGTTCTTC.

The V call is TRBV20-1, the J call TRBJ2-1; weak D call: TRBD1 (5 bases). Trimming stripped 4 bases from V and 8 bases from J, with 21 bases between. The CDR3 sequence is 15 residues long. Germline CDR1 is DFQATT and CDR2 is SNEGSKA (reference sequence). The CDR3 nucleotides are TGCAGTGCTAAACGGCCAGCAGGGCGTGGGGATGAGCAGTTCTTC. This codes for CSAKRPAGRGDEQFF.

This clonotype was counted many times. The CDR3 DNA sequence: TGTGCCAGTAGTATAGAAGGGACGTATGAGCAGTTCTTC. It yields the protein CASSIEGTYEQFF. The chain uses TRBV19 and TRBJ2-1, with D perhaps being TRBD1 or TRBD2 (5 bases each). CDR1 is LNHDA and CDR2 is SQIVND in the germline V gene (reference sequence). The CDR3 runs to 13 residues. The ends were cut back, 0 bases at V and 8 bases at J, with 8 bases in the middle.

In this sample, this clonotype is medium-sized (0.01 to 0.1%). CDR3 protein: CASSLAAGASSGANVLTF. The CDR3 region has the DNA TGTGCCAGCAGCTTAGCGGCGGGAGCGAGCTCTGGGGCCAACGTCCTGACTTTC. The chain couples TRBV7-9 to TRBJ2-6; 7 bases are a match to TRBD2. CDR3 length: 18 residues. After removal of 0 bases from V and 0 bases from J, the junction contained 5 bases not matched to a gene. From germline, CDR1 is SEHNR and CDR2 FQNEAQ (reference sequence).

The chain combines TRBV15 with TRBJ1-6, with D maybe TRBD1 (5 bases). Trimming took off 6 bases at V and 9 bases at J, with 21 bases between the two ends. The V gene's germline CDR1 is LNHNV and CDR2 YYDKDF (reference sequence). The CDR3 is made up of 16 amino acids. The CDR3 spells CATRGGGETRGSPLHF. CDR3 nucleotides: TGTGCCACCAGAGGTGGCGGGGAGACGAGGGGTTCACCCCTCCACTTT.

The CDR3 DNA reads as TGTGCCAGCAGTGGCTCCCGCGGGAATCAGCCCCAGCATTTT. Amino acids: CASSGSRGNQPQHF. The gene calls are TRBV2 and TRBJ1-5; D gene ambiguous. Trimming shortened V by 4 bases and J by 4 bases, and 11 bases separated the two germline ends. Germline V lookup: CDR1 SNHLY, CDR2 FYNNEI. This CDR3 comprises 14 residues.

This clonotype was recorded at least ten times. The chain carries TRBV6-5 and TRBJ2-1, with 10 nucleotides matching TRBD1. CDR1 and CDR2 from the germline V gene are MNHEY and SVGAGI. The CDR3 covers 15 residues. Unmatched junction bases numbered 6, after V lost 7 bases and J lost 3 bases. CDR3 amino acids: CASKGGQGHYNEQFF. CDR3 bases: TGTGCCAGCAAAGGGGGACAGGGGCACTACAATGAGCAGTTCTTC.

Comment on this clonotype: A much more abundant neighbour one base away suggests this may be a read error. This rearrangement joins TRBV3-1 to TRBJ2-7; D may be TRBD2 (5 bases). The germline V gene has CDR1 LGHDT and CDR2 YNNKEL (reference sequence). The CDR3 has 14 residues. V lost 4 bases and J 3 bases, leaving 13 bases between the germline ends. CDR3 coding DNA: TGTGCCAGCAGCCGGAGACGGGAAATCTACGAGCAGTACTTC. Translated: CASSRRREIYEQYF.

J is TRBJ2-3 and V is TRBV11-2; 12 bases are a match to TRBD2. The CDR3 length is 16 residues. The V segment lost 3 bases and the J segment 1 base; nucleotides outside the gene matches: 2. Germline CDR1 reads SGHAT; CDR2 reads FQNNGV. CDR3 sequence reads: CASSFLAGGGTDTQYF. CDR3 nucleotide sequence: TGTGCCAGCAGCTTTCTAGCGGGAGGGGGCACAGATACGCAGTATTTT.

The CDR3 loop reads CATSETGQGQTQYF. CDR3 in DNA: TGTGCCACCAGTGAGACTGGACAGGGTCAGACCCAGTACTTC. This rearrangement joins TRBV24-1 to TRBJ2-5; 8 nucleotides line up with TRBD1. Germline trimming cut 4 bases from V and 6 bases from J; bases unmatched to any gene: 6. The CDR3 runs 14 residues. CDR1 KGHDR and CDR2 SFDVKD come from the germline V gene.

V gene TRBV27 combines with J gene TRBJ1-4, with 7 bases aligning to TRBD1. Trimming cost V 5 bases and J 0 bases; bases outside gene matches: 3. The CDR3 length is 15 residues. From germline, CDR1 is MNHEY and CDR2 SMNVEV (reference sequence). In DNA form, the CDR3 reads TGTGCCAGCAGTATCACAGGGGCAACTAATGAAAAACTGTTTTTT. This sequence encodes CASSITGATNEKLFF.

This clonotype was counted many times. The chain joins TRBV9 to TRBJ2-5; perhaps TRBD1 as D (5 bases). Trimming stripped 0 bases from V and 5 bases from J, with 14 bases between. CDR1 is SGDLS, CDR2 YYNGEE, per germline. The CDR3 has 15 amino acids. The DNA for the CDR3 is TGTGCCAGCAGCGTAGATCAGGGAATTGGGGAGACCCAGTACTTC. It codes for CASSVDQGIGETQYF.

Only a few counts were recorded for this clonotype. The chain recombines TRBV27 with TRBJ2-7, with D possibly TRBD2 on 6 matching bases. This CDR3 comprises 19 residues. In germline, CDR1 is MNHEY, CDR2 SMNVEV (reference sequence). V was shortened by 3 bases and J by 7 bases, with 31 bases between the two germline ends. In DNA form, the CDR3 reads TGTGCCAGCAGTTTCCGGTCTATCACTGGCGGGACGACCCCTACTGAGCAGTACTTC. This codes for CASSFRSITGGTTPTEQYF.

This clonotype was seen ten or more times. The J gene is TRBJ2-1, the V gene TRBV20-1; 8 nucleotides align to TRBD2. CDR3 length equals 16 residues. Germline values: CDR1 DFQATT, CDR2 SNEGSKA (reference sequence). V lost 1 base, J lost 5 bases, and 10 bases stayed unmatched. The CDR3 DNA sequence: TGCAGTGCTAGAGCGTTTAGCGGGAAGGATCACAATGAGCAGTTCTTC. Protein sequence: CSARAFSGKDHNEQFF.

This clonotype was observed many times. CDR3 DNA: TGTGCCAGCAGCTCCCTGGGGAACACCATATATTTT. Residues: CASSSLGNTIYF. The rearrangement links TRBV7-2 to TRBJ1-3; no clear D gene. The CDR3 is 12 amino acids. Germline V gives CDR1 SGHTA, CDR2 FQGNSA. The germline V and J ends were trimmed by 4 bases and 7 bases, with 8 bases remaining between them.

The table lists this clonotype with many counts. The chain joins TRBV2 to TRBJ2-3; TRBD1 might be the D (6 bases). With 6 bases removed from V and 2 bases from J, the gap between germline ends came to 15 bases. The CDR3 covers 15 residues. Per germline, CDR1 SNHLY and CDR2 FYNNEI. CDR3 protein: CASRATGSTTDTQYF. In DNA, the CDR3 is TGTGCCAGCAGAGCTACAGGGTCGACCACAGATACGCAGTATTTT.

The chain is built from TRBV20-1 and TRBJ2-1; 9 bases are shared with TRBD1. The germline CDR1 and CDR2 sequences are DFQATT and SNEGSKA (reference sequence). V shed 4 bases and J 1 base; nucleotides not matched to a gene: 5. CDR3 length: 15 residues. The CDR3 coding sequence is TGCAGTGCTACGGGACAGGGTACTTCCTACAATGAGCAGTTCTTC. It is translated as CSATGQGTSYNEQFF.

This clonotype was detected ten times or more. V is TRBV20-1 and J is TRBJ2-3; 11 nucleotides match TRBD2. CDR1 is DFQATT and CDR2 is SNEGSKA in the germline V gene (reference sequence). The CDR3 spans 14 residues. Trimming removed 3 bases from V and 4 bases from J; junction bases left unmatched: 3. CDR3 bases: TGCAGTGCTAGCGTAGCGGGAGGGCCAGATACGCAGTATTTT. Translated: CSASVAGGPDTQYF.

The chain is built from TRBV10-3 and TRBJ1-2; 7 positions match TRBD1. Losses at the gene ends were 4 bases for V and 7 bases for J; bases not matched to a gene: 9. The germline V gene encodes CDR1 ENHRY and CDR2 SYGVKD. This CDR3 contains 14 residues. CDR3 DNA sequence: TGTGCCATCAGTGGTGTAGGGGGCGCAGGTGGCTACACCTTC. Translating gives CAISGVGGAGGYTF.

This clonotype was seen once. The rearrangement uses TRBV20-1 and TRBJ2-3; D uncertain. In germline, CDR1 is DFQATT, CDR2 SNEGSKA (reference sequence). The CDR3 is 16 amino acids. Deletions cut 6 bases from V and 6 bases from J, with 25 bases between. Here the CDR3 reads CSAPLWADVNTDTQYF. CDR3 bases: TGCAGTGCCCCCCTGTGGGCAGACGTTAACACGGATACGCAGTATTTT.

This clonotype was picked up one time. This sequence joins TRBV5-6 and TRBJ2-5; D is perhaps TRBD1 (5 bases). The CDR3 covers 15 residues. The germline V and J ends were trimmed by 0 bases and 3 bases, with 12 bases remaining between them. Germline CDR1 SGHDT, CDR2 YYEEEE. The CDR3 coding sequence is TGTGCCAGCAGCTTGGGTTGGGGCAGAAAAGAGACCCAGTACTTC. Amino acids: CASSLGWGRKETQYF.

The chain has TRBV11-2 and TRBJ2-7, with 8 nucleotides matching TRBD1. V lost 1 base, J lost 9 bases, and 8 bases stayed unmatched. CDR1 is SGHAT, CDR2 FQNNGV, per germline. The CDR3 consists of 14 residues. Here the CDR3 reads CASSLGTGKRVQYF. The CDR3 nucleotides are TGTGCCAGCAGCTTAGGGACAGGGAAAAGGGTGCAGTACTTC.